This T cell receptor beta chain was sequenced for a study of blood T cell repertoires in COVID-19. Study-level background: Specimens from acute and convalescent COVID-19 originated in the United States, Italy and Spain. T cells, B-cell-depleted T cells, or PBMCs supplied cDNA or gDNA.

How the authors handled the data: Amplification from reference gene primers served as the basis for estimated nucleated cell counts. The repertoire was sequenced with immunoSEQ multiplex PCR; TCRdb's copy has only in-frame clones and lacks some. V, J and clone size were drawn from that table, and D and trimming were deduced from the DNA. Among fewer than 150,000 clones listed, roughly three quarters were seen once. V was cut by 0 bases and J by 7 bases, with 7 bases left in between. The CDR3 sequence is 12 residues long. Germline CDR1 and CDR2: SEHNR and FQNEAQ (reference sequence). The receptor's source is an older man with acute or convalescent COVID-19. The chain links TRBV7-9 to TRBJ2-7; the D gene is possibly TRBD1 (6 bases). Sequencing was done on a sample of peripheral blood. CDR3 bases: TGTGCCAGCAGCTTAGCGGGGGCGGAGCAGTACTTC. The encoded protein is CASSLAGAEQYF.